This T cell receptor beta chain is from a study of OX40 agonist ivuxolimab in advanced cancers. The assay was immunoSEQ multiplex PCR, and TCRdb's table has in-frame clones only and misses some. The sample has some 60,000 clones, under 95% seen once. Germline-derived CDR1 and CDR2 are WSHSY and SAAADI. This CDR3 region has 11 residues. The V and J ends lost 2 bases and 11 bases respectively, with 10 bases between them. At baseline, cycle 4 day 1, and cycle 7 day 1, blood was sampled. The V gene is TRBV10-2, the J gene TRBJ2-7; D unclear. Specimen: CD4+ or CD8+ T cells sorted from blood, collected in a trial of the OX40 agonist ivuxolimab. This receptor was obtained from an adult with an advanced solid tumor such as melanoma, head and neck, liver or kidney cancer. The CDR3: CASSEELFEYF. The CDR3 DNA reads TGCGCCAGCAGTGAGGAGCTGTTCGAGTACTTC.